This T cell receptor beta chain was profiled in a study of CD8+CD57+ T cells in acquired aplastic anemia. Study context: An average of 3.2 ug of DNA was obtained from sorted CD4+ and CD8+ cells. Points from the study as a whole: Patients and controls had in common 25 to 30 CD8+ CDR3 sequences.

Germline lookup yields CDR1 LNHNV and CDR2 YYDKDF (reference sequence). V lost 0 bases to trimming and J lost 0 bases, with 4 bases between them. The CDR3 runs 14 residues. This clonotype came up a few times. The antigen is unknown. According to the study, genomic DNA was the template for TCR beta VDJ and CDR3 profiling. TCRdb recomputed calls from the reads with MiXCR, one row per CDR3 protein. The repertoire holds about 270,000 distinct CDR3 sequences, with around 60% as singletons. Input material: sorted CD4+, CD8+, or CD8+CD57+ T cells (not recorded which) from PBMCs. The sequence was collected from a human donor with severe aplastic anemia or a healthy control (not recorded which). V is TRBV15 and J is TRBJ2-3, with D hard to call. CDR3 nucleotides: TGTGCCACCAGCAGAGAGGGAAGCACAGATACGCAGTATTTT. It codes for CATSREGSTDTQYF.